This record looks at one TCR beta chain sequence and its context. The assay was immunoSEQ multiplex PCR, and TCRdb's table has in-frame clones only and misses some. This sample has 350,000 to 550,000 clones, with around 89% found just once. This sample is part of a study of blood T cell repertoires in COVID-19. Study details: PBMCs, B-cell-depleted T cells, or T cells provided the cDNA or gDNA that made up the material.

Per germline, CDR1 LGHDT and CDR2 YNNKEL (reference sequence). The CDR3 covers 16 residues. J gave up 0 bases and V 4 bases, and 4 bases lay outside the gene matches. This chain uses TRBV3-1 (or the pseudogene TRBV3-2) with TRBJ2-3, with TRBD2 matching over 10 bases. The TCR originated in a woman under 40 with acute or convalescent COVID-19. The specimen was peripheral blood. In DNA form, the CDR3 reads TGTGCCAGCAGCCCTAGCGGGGGCCCGAGCACAGATACGCAGTATTTT. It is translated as CASSPSGGPSTDTQYF.